These 31 T cell receptor beta chains were all obtained from the same sample, sequenced in a study of T cell repertoires in cytomegalovirus infection. MiXCR, applied by TCRdb to the reads, yields one record per CDR3 protein. In the table there are 310,000 or so distinct CDR3 sequences, roughly 15% of which are singletons. The sample comprised PBMCs. The receptors come from a human donor in good health (CMV status not recorded). Some clones in this sample may be carry-over from other donors' samples.

This clonotype was seen at least ten times. The CDR3 sequence is CSARAGRTDQPQHF. CDR3 nucleotide sequence: TGCAGTGCTAGAGCTGGGAGGACGGATCAGCCCCAGCATTTT. The gene calls are TRBV20-1 and TRBJ1-5; D call uncertain. Germline lookup yields CDR1 DFQATT and CDR2 SNEGSKA (reference sequence). Trimming removed 1 base from V and 5 bases from J, with 12 bases in between. The CDR3 contains 14 residues.

In its sample, this clonotype was seen a few times. The chain uses TRBV6-1 and TRBJ1-5, with D unresolved. The V end was cut by 5 bases, the J end by 4 bases, with 24 bases between. This CDR3 is 18 amino acids long. Per the germline V gene, CDR1 is MNHNS and CDR2 is SASEGT. DNA of the CDR3: TGTGCCAGCAGTTCCCCGGGAAGGAGTGGGTGGGTTAATCAGCCCCAGCATTTT. Its protein is CASSSPGRSGWVNQPQHF.

This clonotype was detected many times. The chain has TRBV7-2 and TRBJ1-1; perhaps TRBD1 as D (5 bases). The germline gives CDR1 SGHTA, CDR2 FQGNSA. This CDR3 has 14 residues. The ends were cut back, 0 bases at V and 3 bases at J, with 8 bases in the middle. This chain's CDR3 is CASSLAGTYTEAFF. The CDR3 DNA is TGTGCCAGCAGCTTAGCAGGGACTTACACTGAAGCTTTCTTT.

This clonotype was recorded at least ten times. This sequence joins TRBV7-2 and TRBJ2-1; 9 bases agree with TRBD2. The CDR3 has 16 amino acids. Germline CDR1 reads SGHTA; CDR2 reads FQGNSA. Germline trimming cut 5 bases from V and 12 bases from J; bases unmatched to any gene: 17. CDR3 region: CASSPRQRGAQTGQFF. CDR3 sequence (DNA): TGTGCCAGCAGCCCGAGGCAGCGGGGGGCCCAAACAGGGCAGTTCTTC.

The chain links TRBV20-1 to TRBJ1-5, with 9 positions matching TRBD1. V was clipped by 0 bases and J by 11 bases; unmatched bases: 11. The CDR3 is made up of 15 amino acids. The germline gives CDR1 DFQATT, CDR2 SNEGSKA (reference sequence). CDR3 sequence: CSARDPGTGIMTQHF. CDR3 sequence (DNA): TGCAGTGCTAGAGACCCCGGGACAGGGATTATGACCCAGCATTTT.

This clonotype was seen only a few times. This chain joins TRBV15 and TRBJ1-1; 12 bases line up with TRBD1. The germline V gene encodes CDR1 LNHNV and CDR2 YYDKDF (reference sequence). Trimming took 1 base from V and 7 from J; bases not matched to a gene: 4. This CDR3 region has 15 residues. CDR3 coding DNA: TGTGCCACCAGCAGAGTCGGGACAGGGGGCATTGAAGCTTTCTTT. Protein sequence: CATSRVGTGGIEAFF.

This clonotype was counted at least ten times. V is TRBV7-6 and J is TRBJ2-1, with D tentatively TRBD1 (7 bases). CDR1 is SGHVS and CDR2 is FNYEAQ in the germline V gene. V lost 5 bases, J lost 6 bases, and 17 bases lay in between. There are 15 residues in the CDR3. DNA of the CDR3: TGTGCCAGCAGCGCCGCAGGGGGGCTACTCAATGAGCAGTTCTTC. It translates to CASSAAGGLLNEQFF. Complete variable domain (other parts from reference TRBV7-6 and TRBJ2-1): GAGVSQSPRYKVTKRGQDVALRCDPISGHVSLYWYRQALGQGPEFLTYFNYEAQQDKSGLPNDRFSAERPEGSISTLTIQRTEQRDSAMYRCASSAAGGLLNEQFFGPGTRLTVL.

This chain uses TRBV5-6 with TRBJ2-1; 13 bases map to TRBD2. The V and J ends lost 2 bases and 7 bases, in that order; junction bases with no gene match: 3. Per the germline V gene, CDR1 is SGHDT and CDR2 is YYEEEE. The CDR3 spans 15 residues. The CDR3 region is CASSLLAGGQNEQFF. CDR3 DNA sequence: TGTGCCAGCAGCTTACTAGCGGGGGGGCAGAATGAGCAGTTCTTC.

The chain has TRBV7-9 and TRBJ1-1; D call uncertain. Germline CDR1 reads SEHNR; CDR2 reads FQNEAQ (reference sequence). Trimming removed 8 bases from V and 1 base from J, with 8 bases in between. The CDR3 has 12 residues. The CDR3 DNA sequence: TGTGCCAGCGGGGTGGCGAACACTGAAGCTTTCTTT. It encodes CASGVANTEAFF.

The J gene is TRBJ2-7, the V gene TRBV7-9, with 11 bases fitting TRBD2. The germline V gene has CDR1 SEHNR and CDR2 FQNEAQ (reference sequence). J gave up 6 bases and V 5 bases, and 9 bases lay outside the gene matches. CDR3 length: 15 residues. The CDR3 reads CASSPKGLAALEQYF. As DNA, the CDR3 is TGTGCCAGCAGCCCGAAGGGACTAGCGGCACTCGAGCAGTACTTC.

At least ten counts were recorded for this clonotype. The chain recombines TRBV29-1 with TRBJ2-6; D is ambiguous. Trimming cost V 4 bases and J 0 bases, with 7 bases left between them. This CDR3 comprises 14 residues. Germline assignment: CDR1 SQVTM and CDR2 ANQGSEA. CDR3 loop: CSVVEHSGANVLTF. The CDR3 DNA sequence: TGCAGCGTTGTAGAACACTCTGGGGCCAACGTCCTGACTTTC.

This chain connects TRBV20-1 to TRBJ2-7, with D possibly TRBD2 on 6 matching bases. From germline, CDR1 is DFQATT and CDR2 SNEGSKA (reference sequence). There are 16 residues in the CDR3. V was trimmed by 5 bases and J by 3 bases, leaving 23 bases between them. CDR3 nucleotides: TGCAGTGCTTTACCCCTCGCGGACGGCGGGATCTACGAGCAGTACTTC. Its translation is CSALPLADGGIYEQYF.

This clonotype was detected only a few times. The chain combines TRBV6-2 or TRBV6-3 with TRBJ2-7, with D possibly being TRBD1 (6 bases). Germline V gives CDR1 MNHEY, CDR2 SVGEGT. The CDR3 runs to 15 residues. Trimming left V 6 bases short and J 2 bases short, with 17 bases between. The CDR3 DNA follows: TGTGCCAGCAGGGACCAAACGGGACAAGCCTACGAGCAGTACTTC. Translating it yields CASRDQTGQAYEQYF.

This clonotype turned up a few times. The V gene is TRBV10-2, the J gene TRBJ1-6; no firm D call. Trimming left V 0 bases short and J 1 base short, with 16 bases between. Germline lookup yields CDR1 WSHSY and CDR2 SAAADI. The CDR3 covers 19 residues. The CDR3 region has the DNA TGCGCCAGCAGTGAGTCGCATCCACACGGTTCTTCCTATAATTCACCCCTCCACTTT. It specifies CASSESHPHGSSYNSPLHF.

The chain employs TRBV6-5 and TRBJ1-5; 7 nucleotides match TRBD1. This CDR3 spans 18 amino acids. Germline V gene lookup returns CDR1 MNHEY and CDR2 SVGAGI. V gave up 1 base and J gave up 6 bases; unmatched junction bases: 15. This CDR3 is CASSYFSPRASGGQPQHF. The CDR3 coding sequence is TGTGCCAGCAGTTACTTTTCCCCGAGAGCTTCAGGGGGTCAGCCCCAGCATTTT.

The table lists this clonotype with many counts. The chain links TRBV28 to TRBJ2-3; unclear D gene. This CDR3 is 12 amino acids long. Trimming took off 4 bases at V and 7 bases at J, with 9 bases between the two ends. CDR1 MDHEN and CDR2 SYDVKM come from the germline V gene. CDR3 nucleotide sequence: TGTGCCAGCAGTTCATTTCAGTATACGCAGTATTTT. Amino acid sequence: CASSSFQYTQYF.

This clonotype was observed a handful of times. V usage is TRBV20-1 and J usage is TRBJ2-3; 12 nucleotides line up with TRBD2. This CDR3 is 16 amino acids long. Trimming at V came to 3 bases and at J to 5 bases, leaving 9 bases not matched to a gene. Germline lookup yields CDR1 DFQATT and CDR2 SNEGSKA (reference sequence). The CDR3 loop is CSASRLAGGPGDTQYF. The DNA of the CDR3 is TGCAGTGCTAGTCGCCTAGCGGGGGGGCCAGGAGATACGCAGTATTTT.

This clonotype appeared a few times. V gene TRBV5-1 combines with J gene TRBJ2-5, with D perhaps TRBD1 or TRBD2 (5 bases each). V was pared by 3 bases and J by 7 bases, with 13 bases between. Per the germline V gene, CDR1 is SGHRS and CDR2 is YFSETQ. The CDR3 covers 13 residues. CDR3 coding DNA: TGCGCCAGCAGCTGGGACGGTACCGGGACCCAGTACTTC. Translating it yields CASSWDGTGTQYF.

This clonotype has just a few counts. The chain combines TRBV28 with TRBJ2-5; 14 bases fit TRBD2. Losses at the gene ends were 5 bases for V and 5 bases for J; bases not matched to a gene: 7. CDR3 length: 16 amino acids. CDR1 and CDR2 (germline): MDHEN, SYDVKM. CDR3 region: CASSLRLAGGLETQYF. CDR3 DNA: TGTGCCAGCAGTCTCCGACTAGCGGGGGGGCTGGAGACCCAGTACTTC.

Ten or more counts support this clonotype. The chain is built from TRBV5-1 and TRBJ2-1; TRBD1 aligns across 9 bases. Germline V gives CDR1 SGHRS, CDR2 YFSETQ. There are 15 residues in the CDR3. V gave up 0 bases and J gave up 5 bases; unmatched junction bases: 3. The CDR3 is CASSLVGQGNNEQFF. CDR3 sequence (DNA): TGCGCCAGCAGCTTGGTTGGACAGGGGAACAATGAGCAGTTCTTC.

This chain connects TRBV5-6 to TRBJ2-1; D possibly matches TRBD1 or TRBD2 (5 bases each). The V end was cut by 2 bases, the J end by 0 bases, with 12 bases between. CDR3 size: 16 residues. CDR1 and CDR2 (germline): SGHDT, YYEEEE. CDR3 nucleotide sequence: TGTGCCAGCAGCTTAAAGGGGACCCCCTCCTACAATGAGCAGTTCTTC. Its protein is CASSLKGTPSYNEQFF.

In nucleotides, the CDR3 is TGCAGTGCTAGCGGCGGGGGGGTTTACAATGAGCAGTTCTTC. As protein: CSASGGGVYNEQFF. The chain employs TRBV20-1 and TRBJ2-1; 9 bases align to TRBD2. The CDR3 is made up of 14 amino acids. Germline values: CDR1 DFQATT, CDR2 SNEGSKA (reference sequence). V lost 3 bases and J lost 4; bases outside the gene matches: 4.

This clonotype came up many times. V gene TRBV28 combines with J gene TRBJ1-5; 7 positions agree with TRBD1. The germline gives CDR1 MDHEN, CDR2 SYDVKM. The CDR3 covers 14 residues. Trimming removed 6 bases from V and 5 bases from J; junction bases left unmatched: 7. CDR3: CASSSTGLDQPQHF. For the CDR3, the DNA is TGTGCCAGCAGCTCGACAGGGCTCGATCAGCCCCAGCATTTT.

This clonotype was found a few times. The rearrangement uses TRBV4-3 and TRBJ1-2; the D is unclear. The length of the CDR3 is 14 residues. Trimming took off 0 bases at V and 8 bases at J, with 13 bases between the two ends. The germline gives CDR1 LGHNA, CDR2 YSLEER. The CDR3, as DNA: TGCGCCAGCAGCCAAGAACAAGGGCTGAGCGGCTACACCTTC. Residues: CASSQEQGLSGYTF.

The rearrangement uses TRBV7-9 and TRBJ2-1; possibly TRBD1 for D (5 bases). The V gene's germline CDR1 is SEHNR and CDR2 FQNEAQ (reference sequence). The CDR3 covers 14 residues. Between the trimmed V and J ends, which lost 5 bases and 5 bases, there was a span of 13 bases. CDR3 in amino acids: CASSKQDSNNEQFF. CDR3 coding DNA: TGTGCCAGCAGCAAACAGGATTCTAACAATGAGCAGTTCTTC.

The chain employs TRBV27 and TRBJ1-6; D possibly corresponds to TRBD1 (6 bases). Germline CDR1 MNHEY, CDR2 SMNVEV (reference sequence). The CDR3 covers 15 residues. Trimming cost V 6 bases and J 10 bases, with 19 bases left between them. CDR3 region: CASSDRPGVGSPLHF. CDR3 DNA: TGTGCCAGCAGCGATCGCCCAGGGGTAGGCTCACCCCTCCACTTT.

The chain carries TRBV12-3 or TRBV12-4 and TRBJ1-1; the D gene is possibly TRBD1 (6 bases). V was clipped by 3 bases and J by 4 bases, with 12 bases between them. The CDR3 is 14 amino acids. Here the CDR3 reads CASSFGGSGTEAFF. In nucleotides, the CDR3 is TGTGCCAGCAGTTTCGGGGGCTCGGGCACTGAAGCTTTCTTT.

This clonotype was counted only a few times. The chain uses TRBV12-3 or TRBV12-4 and TRBJ1-1; 9 positions match TRBD1. Germline trimming cut 6 bases from V and 3 bases from J; bases unmatched to any gene: 5. CDR3 length: 14 amino acids. The CDR3 region is CASRRTGVDTEAFF. Here the CDR3 DNA reads TGTGCCAGCAGGAGGACAGGGGTTGACACTGAAGCTTTCTTT.

The V gene is TRBV5-1, the J gene TRBJ1-2, with D unclear. The CDR3 length is 15 residues. Germline loops: CDR1 SGHRS, CDR2 YFSETQ. Trimming took off 0 bases at V and 6 bases at J, with 15 bases between the two ends. CDR3 DNA: TGCGCCAGCAGCTTGGCTGTCGGAATCTGGGATGGCTACACCTTC. Its translation: CASSLAVGIWDGYTF.

This clonotype was picked up many times. The CDR3 region has the DNA TGTGCCAGCAGCAAAGGGACAGCCTACGCGGGGACTGAAGCTTTCTTT. This encodes CASSKGTAYAGTEAFF. The V call is TRBV7-6, the J call TRBJ1-1; the match to TRBD1 covers 7 bases. Germline CDR1 reads SGHVS; CDR2 reads FNYEAQ. This CDR3 region has 16 residues. The junction had 14 bases not matched to a gene; V was cut back by 5 bases and J by 5 bases.

This clonotype was seen ten or more times. The V and J genes are TRBV20-1 and TRBJ2-1, with 7 bases aligning to TRBD1. J lost 8 bases, V lost 5 bases, and 15 bases had no gene match. The CDR3 is 15 amino acids. The V gene's germline CDR1 is DFQATT and CDR2 SNEGSKA (reference sequence). The CDR3 here is CSAPPGRGIGDEQFF. For the CDR3, the DNA is TGCAGTGCTCCGCCGGGCAGGGGGATTGGCGATGAGCAGTTCTTC.